This TCR beta chain emerged from a study of T cell responses to AZD1222 COVID-19 vaccine. Overall study results and limits: Baseline antibody screening turned up just six seropositive AZD1222 recipients. A reported finding is that nearly half of spike-specific TCRs target unmutated variant regions.

This clone appeared a single time. As yet, its antigen is unknown. The method was immunoSEQ multiplex PCR; TCRdb's version includes in-frame clones alone and lacks a portion of them. This table holds some 120,000 clones, 87% found once. CDR3 length: 12 residues. Germline CDR1 and CDR2: ENHRY and SYGVKD. With 0 bases removed from V and 7 bases from J, the gap between germline ends came to 6 bases. The sequence was obtained from an adult in good health. This specimen consisted of peripheral blood, obtained on day 0 of AZD1222 vaccination. The rearrangement links TRBV10-3 to TRBJ1-1, with D possibly matching TRBD1 (5 bases). The chain's CDR3 is CAISESGDEAFF. Here the CDR3 DNA reads TGTGCCATCAGTGAGTCAGGGGATGAAGCTTTCTTT.